These T cell receptor beta chains were read from a single sample in a study of technical replicates of blood from four donors. Sequenced by immunoSEQ multiplex PCR; TCRdb stores in-frame clones only, minus some. The sample carries 78,000 or so clones, 91% recorded once. The sequenced sample was T cells isolated from PBMCs. The receptors originated from a human donor in good health. Some clones in this sample may be carry-over from other donors' samples. CDR3s include the opening cysteine and the closing phenylalanine or tryptophan. The order of the fields is J gene, D gene, V gene, CDR3 protein. A D gene is named only where the DNA matches it firmly.

TRBJ2-1 | NA | TRBV4-1 | CASSQGGAGRGLSNEQFF
TRBJ1-5 | NA | TRBV19 | CATQGDGNQPQHF
TRBJ2-1 | TRBD2 | TRBV5-1 | CASSPLAGAVTDEQFF
TRBJ2-7 | TRBD1 | TRBV5-1 | CASSLEQGAAEQYF
TRBJ2-2 | TRBD1 | TRBV18 | CASSPVRTGPEGANTGELFF
TRBJ2-1 | TRBD2 | TRBV5-4 | CASSLGLADYNEQFF
TRBJ2-2 | TRBD1 | TRBV9 | CASSETGGWNTGELFF
TRBJ1-1 | NA | TRBV29-1 | CSVFSAAGAFF
TRBJ2-7 | TRBD1 | TRBV30 | CAWTSQGLGEQYF
TRBJ1-3 | TRBD1 | TRBV5-1 | CASSLEAQGSGNTIYF
TRBJ1-2 | NA | TRBV27 | CASSLYPNKYGYTF
TRBJ1-1 | NA | TRBV5-6 | CASSMLTGLNTEAFF
TRBJ2-7 | TRBD1 | TRBV25-1 | CASTPGQVTYEQYF
TRBJ2-1 | TRBD2 | TRBV4-1 | CASSQASGSKSPYNEQFF
TRBJ1-5 | NA | TRBV6-6 | CASSSGYNQPQHF
TRBJ1-2 | NA | TRBV2 | CASREGRGATNYGYTF
TRBJ2-3 | TRBD2 | TRBV2 | CATRPGGSDTQYF
TRBJ2-7 | TRBD1 | TRBV10-2 | CASSEGTGGDEQYF
TRBJ2-7 | TRBD2 | TRBV5-1 | CASRVGGPMGEQYF
TRBJ1-3 | NA | TRBV19 | CASSPQGSGNTIYF